Listed below are T cell receptor beta chains from one sample, sequenced in a study of CD8 T cells in ankylosing spondylitis. One entry per CDR3 protein, called by TCRdb with MiXCR from the 5' RACE reads. This sample yields 100,000 to 150,000 distinct CDR3 sequences, of which 6% to 8.5% are seen a single time; about 12% belongs to the top ten. Source material: blood, either unsorted or a sorted T cell fraction (not recorded which). These receptors were taken from a male donor with ankylosing spondylitis or in good health (not recorded which). CDR3s include the opening cysteine and the closing phenylalanine or tryptophan. Fields, in order: V gene, clone size, J gene, CDR3 protein. Expanded clones get a size class; other rows say once, few or many, or leave the size out.

V: TRBV7-2
size: many
J: TRBJ1-1
CDR3: CASSLVALPANTEAFF

V: TRBV5-5
size: many
J: TRBJ1-1
CDR3: CASERAGALNTEAFF

V: TRBV12-3/TRBV12-4
size: many
J: TRBJ1-2
CDR3: CASSPNYGYTF

V: TRBV5-4
size: many
J: TRBJ2-4
CDR3: CASSTGTLQWENIQYF

V: TRBV6-2/TRBV6-3
size: many
J: TRBJ2-1
CDR3: CASSPSGGIANEQFF

V: TRBV29-1
size: many
J: TRBJ2-2
CDR3: CSVEDHGLQGRSGELFF

V: TRBV20-1
size: many
J: TRBJ2-7
CDR3: CSASPRIYYEQYF

V: TRBV7-2
size: many
J: TRBJ2-1
CDR3: CASSFLRAYNEQFF

V: TRBV3-1
size: many
J: TRBJ1-1
CDR3: CASSHSSAMENTEAFF

V: TRBV14
size: many
J: TRBJ1-1
CDR3: CASSQAGDRLNTEAFF

V: TRBV5-1
size: many
J: TRBJ2-7
CDR3: CASSLGLAGGSYEQYF

V: TRBV29-1
size: many
J: TRBJ2-1
CDR3: CSVDTPQNEQFF

V: TRBV20-1
size: many
J: TRBJ2-3
CDR3: CSATRGEDTQYF

V: TRBV7-9
size: many
J: TRBJ1-1
CDR3: CASSLARGLLENTEAFF

V: TRBV7-2
size: many
J: TRBJ2-3
CDR3: CASSLARALSTDTQYF

V: TRBV7-9
size: many
J: TRBJ2-7
CDR3: CASSQTGTHSYEQYF

V: TRBV12-3/TRBV12-4
size: many
J: TRBJ2-3
CDR3: CASSLVPSTDTQYF

V: TRBV29-1
size: .
J: TRBJ2-2
CDR3: CSVDENTGELFF

V: TRBV12-3/TRBV12-4
size: few
J: TRBJ2-2
CDR3: CASSSPGTTTNTGELFF

V: TRBV20-1
size: many
J: TRBJ2-3
CDR3: CSARYLPGGTDTQYF

V: TRBV9
size: many
J: TRBJ2-1
CDR3: CASSATLSSYNEQFF

V: TRBV7-6
size: few
J: TRBJ2-5
CDR3: CASRAGETQYF

V: TRBV20-1
size: few
J: TRBJ2-5
CDR3: CSAYQDLQQETQYF

V: TRBV30
size: few
J: TRBJ1-4
CDR3: CAWSLEEKLFF

V: TRBV28
size: many
J: TRBJ2-7
CDR3: CASSLGGLSYEQYF

V: TRBV10-3
size: few
J: TRBJ2-5
CDR3: CAISESRSKETQYF

V: TRBV3-1
size: many
J: TRBJ2-7
CDR3: CASSQTTGSYEQYF

V: TRBV12-3/TRBV12-4
size: many
J: TRBJ2-2
CDR3: CASIRGNTGELFF

V: TRBV5-6
size: many
J: TRBJ1-4
CDR3: CASSSGTGGEKLFF

V: TRBV10-3
size: many
J: TRBJ2-7
CDR3: CAISRDRDHEQYF

V: TRBV3-1
size: .
J: TRBJ2-3
CDR3: CASSPHEGAGDTQYF

V: TRBV5-1
size: many
J: TRBJ2-5
CDR3: CASSELRLAGEETQYF

V: TRBV7-2
size: many
J: TRBJ2-3
CDR3: CASSLSGPEGDTQYF

V: TRBV5-1
size: many
J: TRBJ1-5
CDR3: CASSLDGQVNQPQHF

V: TRBV5-1
size: many
J: TRBJ2-5
CDR3: CASGTGGGETQYF

V: TRBV20-1
size: many
J: TRBJ2-5
CDR3: CSARGGETQYF

V: TRBV6-5
size: many
J: TRBJ2-6
CDR3: CASSYPARGVLGANVLTF

V: TRBV6-2/TRBV6-3
size: .
J: TRBJ2-7
CDR3: CASSYSPGRGRGTAYEQYF

V: TRBV20-1
size: many
J: TRBJ2-6
CDR3: CSAFGGAGANVLTF

V: TRBV7-9
size: many
J: TRBJ2-2
CDR3: CASSSSLTGELFF

V: TRBV5-1
size: many
J: TRBJ1-2
CDR3: CASSLADFGQGNYGYTF

V: TRBV5-5
size: many
J: TRBJ1-2
CDR3: CASSPEDRANYGYTF

V: TRBV4-2
size: many
J: TRBJ2-2
CDR3: CASSPHPGTRSAGELFF

V: TRBV19
size: many
J: TRBJ2-6
CDR3: CASSIGNTLSGANVLTF

V: TRBV9
size: many
J: TRBJ2-3
CDR3: CASSGRDTDTQYF

V: TRBV7-3
size: many
J: TRBJ2-1
CDR3: CASSLNLAGVYNEQFF

V: TRBV28
size: many
J: TRBJ1-2
CDR3: CASLRDRWDGYTF